Below, 26 T cell receptor beta chains from the same sample are listed, as sequenced in a study of Ad26.COV2.S vaccination and SARS-CoV-2 variants. Assay used: immunoSEQ multiplex PCR; TCRdb lists only in-frame clones, some missing. The data show 440,000 or so clones, 89% seen once. Treatment denoted: roughly 20 received Ad26.COV2.S at low or high dose, single or two shots; about 5 received placebo; per-sample allocation not given. Samples were taken on day 63 after the first vaccine or placebo injection. Sample: peripheral blood, taken in a trial of Ad26.COV2.S vaccine versus placebo. The source is a person aged 18 to 65 who received the Ad26.COV2.S COVID-19 vaccine or a placebo.

The genes are TRBV5-1 and TRBJ2-7; TRBD2 might be the D (6 bases). This CDR3 spans 13 amino acids. Trimming removed 2 bases at V and 4 bases at J, with 10 bases between. Germline V gene sequence: CDR1 SGHRS, CDR2 YFSETQ. CDR3: CASSFMGGYEQYF. The CDR3, as DNA: TGCGCCAGCAGCTTTATGGGGGGATACGAGCAGTACTTC.

V gene TRBV7-9 combines with J gene TRBJ2-5, with TRBD1 matching 8 bases. Germline V gene lookup returns CDR1 SEHNR and CDR2 FQNEAQ (reference sequence). This CDR3 has 14 amino acids. The V and J ends lost 6 bases and 1 base, in that order; junction bases with no gene match: 4. CDR3 loop: CASSSQGAQETQYF. CDR3 coding DNA: TGTGCCAGCAGTTCTCAGGGGGCCCAAGAGACCCAGTACTTC.

The chain combines TRBV12-5 with TRBJ2-7; D is unresolved. V was clipped by 1 base and J by 0 bases, with 16 bases between them. Germline V gives CDR1 LGHNT, CDR2 FRNRAP. The CDR3 sequence is 17 residues long. This CDR3 reads CASGLGPGRRPSYEQYF. The CDR3 DNA reads as TGTGCTAGTGGTTTGGGACCAGGCAGGCGACCCTCCTACGAGCAGTACTTC.

V usage is TRBV6-5 and J usage is TRBJ1-5; TRBD1 might be the D (6 bases). This CDR3 region has 15 residues. Germline lookup yields CDR1 MNHEY and CDR2 SVGAGI. Deletions cut 7 bases from V and 0 bases from J, with 13 bases between. The CDR3 spells CASKRTGYSNQPQHF. CDR3 DNA: TGTGCCAGCAAACGAACAGGGTATAGCAATCAGCCCCAGCATTTT.

This chain connects TRBV10-3 to TRBJ2-3; D might be TRBD1 or TRBD2, each matching 5 bases. Trimming took 3 bases from V and 1 from J, leaving 14 bases between them. Germline values: CDR1 ENHRY, CDR2 SYGVKD. The CDR3 is made up of 16 amino acids. CDR3 in amino acids: CAISDPGRGGTDTQYF. Written as DNA, the CDR3 is TGTGCCATCAGTGACCCGGGGCGAGGGGGCACAGATACGCAGTATTTT.

The chain uses TRBV7-2 and TRBJ1-2, with TRBD1 matching 7 bases. The junction had 5 bases not matched to a gene; V was cut back by 2 bases and J by 5 bases. The CDR3 contains 14 residues. CDR1 SGHTA and CDR2 FQGNSA come from the germline V gene. Written as DNA, the CDR3 is TGTGCCAGCAGCTTACCACAGGGGAGGTATGGCTACACCTTC. It is translated as CASSLPQGRYGYTF. Looking up the rest from reference TRBV7-2 and TRBJ1-2 gives the full variable domain: GAGVSQSPSNKVTEKGKDVELRCDPISGHTALYWYRQSLGQGLEFLIYFQGNSAPDKSGLPSDRFSAERTGGSVSTLTIQRTQQEDSAVYLCASSLPQGRYGYTFGSGTRLTVV.

The chain employs TRBV18 and TRBJ1-2; TRBD1 matches at 8 bases. The CDR3 consists of 12 residues. J gave up 8 bases and V 2 bases, and 1 base lay outside the gene matches. Germline-derived CDR1 and CDR2 are KGHSH and LQKENI. DNA of the CDR3: TGTGCCAGCTCACCAGACAGGGGCGGCTACACCTTC. Its translation: CASSPDRGGYTF.

This rearrangement joins TRBV11-1 to TRBJ2-5, with D possibly being TRBD2 (6 bases). The V gene's germline CDR1 is SGHAT and CDR2 FQDESV (reference sequence). CDR3 length equals 14 residues. V was trimmed by 9 bases and J by 5 bases, leaving 19 bases between them. The CDR3 nucleotides read TGTGCCAGTCAGGACCGGGGGATAGGTGAGACCCAGTACTTC. Amino acids: CASQDRGIGETQYF.

This sequence joins TRBV5-4 and TRBJ2-1, with 9 bases lining up with TRBD2. The CDR3 covers 15 residues. The V gene end was trimmed by 5 bases and the J gene end by 5 bases; junction bases not matched to a gene: 8. CDR1 and CDR2 (germline): SGHNT, YYREEE (reference sequence). CDR3 loop: CASRFGLARNNEQFF. The CDR3, as DNA: TGTGCCAGCAGGTTTGGACTAGCGCGGAACAATGAGCAGTTCTTC.

The V gene is TRBV6-6, the J gene TRBJ1-1, with D uncertain. Germline V gives CDR1 MNHNY, CDR2 SVGAGI (reference sequence). The V end lost 0 bases, the J end lost 8 bases, and 7 bases lay between the germline ends. The CDR3 is 12 residues long. The CDR3 bases are TGTGCCAGCAGTTACTCGAGTGGGGAAGCTTTCTTT. Amino acid sequence: CASSYSSGEAFF.

The chain employs TRBV28 and TRBJ1-4; D possibly corresponds to TRBD1 (6 bases). Germline V lookup: CDR1 MDHEN, CDR2 SYDVKM. The CDR3 is made up of 14 amino acids. Trimming pared 3 bases from V and 8 bases from J, leaving 13 bases between. The CDR3 DNA is TGTGCCAGCAGTTTCGGGGGCGGGGAGGAAAAACTGTTTTTT. It codes for CASSFGGGEEKLFF. Variable domain in full (rest from reference TRBV28 and TRBJ1-4): DVKVTQSSRYLVKRTGEKVFLECVQDMDHENMFWYRQDPGLGLRLIYFSYDVKMKEKGDIPEGYSVSREKKERFSLILESASTNQTSMYLCASSFGGGEEKLFFGSGTQLSVL.

The chain is built from TRBV24-1 and TRBJ2-1, with D uncertain. Germline-derived CDR1 and CDR2 are KGHDR and SFDVKD. This CDR3 has 13 residues. Trimming removed 5 bases from V and 5 bases from J, with 9 bases in between. CDR3 coding DNA: TGTGCCACCAGTGCCTCACAGAACAATGAGCAGTTCTTC. This translates into CATSASQNNEQFF.

This clone was picked up a small number of times. V is TRBV7-2 and J is TRBJ1-3, with TRBD1 identical over 7 bases. The CDR3 is made up of 17 amino acids. The V segment lost 1 base and the J segment 4 bases; nucleotides outside the gene matches: 10. Germline V gene data show CDR1 as SGHTA and CDR2 as FQGNSA. Here the CDR3 DNA reads TGTGCCAGCAGCTTAGTCCCGCTGACAGGGCGGGGAAACACCATATATTTT. Its protein is CASSLVPLTGRGNTIYF.

The rearrangement links TRBV18 to TRBJ2-5; TRBD2 matches at 10 bases. The CDR3 contains 14 residues. V dropped 8 bases and J dropped 5; count of bases not matched to a gene: 8. Germline V gene data show CDR1 as KGHSH and CDR2 as LQKENI. This chain's CDR3 is CASRDGLAVETQYF. CDR3 coding DNA: TGTGCCAGCCGCGATGGACTAGCGGTTGAGACCCAGTACTTC.

Details on this clone: A read error may account for a junction end that differs from germline. The chain is built from TRBV3-1 (or the pseudogene TRBV3-2) and TRBJ2-1; 9 bases fit TRBD1. Germline V lookup: CDR1 LGHDT, CDR2 YNNKEL (reference sequence). The CDR3 totals 21 residues. CDR3 loop: CVSSQRRSPGQGIGLYNEQFF. The DNA of the CDR3 is TGTGTCAGCAGCCAGCGCCGCAGTCCGGGACAGGGTATTGGACTATACAATGAGCAGTTCTTC.

The CDR3 DNA reads TGTGCCAGCAGTGGCTCTAGCGTCGGGGAGCTGTTTTTT. Translated: CASSGSSVGELFF. This chain links TRBV25-1 with TRBJ2-2, with TRBD2 as a possible D gene (6 bases). The CDR3 totals 13 residues. Trimming left V 4 bases short and J 7 bases short, with 10 bases between. Germline CDR1 and CDR2: MGHDK and SYGVNS. Looking up the rest from reference TRBV25-1 and TRBJ2-2 gives the full variable domain: EADIYQTPRYLVIGTGKKITLECSQTMGHDKMYWYQQDPGMELHLIHYSYGVNSTEKGDLSSESTVSRIRTEHFPLTLESARPSHTSQYLCASSGSSVGELFFGEGSRLTVL.

This clone appeared once. V is TRBV15 and J is TRBJ2-5; D remains unclear. This CDR3 has 15 residues. From germline, CDR1 is LNHNV and CDR2 YYDKDF (reference sequence). V was pared by 0 bases and J by 1 base, with 9 bases between. The CDR3 region has the DNA TGTGCCACCAGCAGAGAGGTTGCACGCCAAGAGACCCAGTACTTC. This encodes CATSREVARQETQYF.

The chain employs TRBV5-5 and TRBJ2-5, with a tentative D call TRBD2 (7 bases). The V and J ends lost 1 base and 5 bases respectively, with 15 bases between them. CDR3 length equals 15 residues. CDR1 and CDR2 from the germline V gene are SGHKS and YYEKEE (reference sequence). The DNA for the CDR3 is TGTGCCAGCAGCTTGCCCGCGGGGGCCGGGGAGACCCAGTACTTC. Translation gives CASSLPAGAGETQYF.

The chain is built from TRBV5-4 and TRBJ2-3; D not resolved. Germline CDR1 is SGHNT and CDR2 is YYREEE (reference sequence). Trimming removed 0 bases from V and 3 bases from J, with 2 bases in between. The CDR3 is made up of 12 amino acids. The CDR3: CASSLETDTQYF. The CDR3 DNA sequence: TGTGCCAGCAGCTTGGAAACAGATACGCAGTATTTT.

This clone was seen a single time. The chain links TRBV3-1 (or the pseudogene TRBV3-2) to TRBJ1-6; 10 bases line up with TRBD1. There are 15 residues in the CDR3. V trimming: 4 bases; J trimming: 8 bases; junction bases outside the gene matches: 5. CDR1 is LGHDT and CDR2 is YNNKEL in the germline V gene (reference sequence). The CDR3 nucleotides are TGTGCCAGCAGCCCAAGACAGGGGGCACATTCACCCCTCCACTTT. It codes for CASSPRQGAHSPLHF.

V gene TRBV5-4 combines with J gene TRBJ1-3; possibly TRBD1 for D (6 bases). The CDR3 extends over 13 amino acids. CDR1 SGHNT and CDR2 YYREEE come from the germline V gene (reference sequence). The V gene lost 4 bases and the J gene lost 7 bases, with 12 bases spanning the gap. CDR3 bases: TGTGCCAGCAGCCATCGGGGGGCGAACACCATATATTTT. Its protein is CASSHRGANTIYF.

The chain joins TRBV2 to TRBJ1-1, with D unclear. V was cut by 4 bases and J by 7 bases, with 10 bases left in between. The CDR3 loop spans 12 amino acids. Germline values: CDR1 SNHLY, CDR2 FYNNEI. DNA of the CDR3: TGTGCCAGCAGTGGAAGCGGTTTTGAAGCTTTCTTT. Translation gives CASSGSGFEAFF. Together with reference TRBV2 and TRBJ1-1, the CDR3 gives the full variable domain: EPEVTQTPSHQVTQMGQEVILRCVPISNHLYFYWYRQILGQKVEFLVSFYNNEISEKSEIFDDQFSVERPDGSNFTLKIRSTKLEDSAMYFCASSGSGFEAFFGQGTRLTVV.

This clone was recorded once. V gene TRBV5-1 combines with J gene TRBJ2-1; the match to TRBD2 covers 10 bases. The V and J ends lost 4 bases and 8 bases, in that order; junction bases with no gene match: 15. CDR3 length equals 17 residues. The germline V gene encodes CDR1 SGHRS and CDR2 YFSETQ. The CDR3 here is CASSANLAGAGKDEQFF. CDR3 coding DNA: TGCGCCAGCAGCGCTAATCTAGCGGGAGCTGGGAAAGATGAGCAGTTCTTC.

The genes are TRBV18 and TRBJ1-4; the D call may be TRBD1 or TRBD2 (5 bases each). TRBJ2-2 explains the end of the DNA better; the J call may be wrong. The germline CDR1 and CDR2 sequences are KGHSH and LQKENI. CDR3 length: 13 residues. Here the CDR3 reads CASSKLGTGELFF. Here the CDR3 DNA reads TGTGCCAGCTCAAAATTGGGGACGGGGGAGCTGTTTTTT.

The V gene is TRBV2, the J gene TRBJ2-3; the match to TRBD1 covers 10 bases. Germline-derived CDR1 and CDR2 are SNHLY and FYNNEI. After removal of 4 bases from V and 3 bases from J, the junction contained 7 bases not matched to a gene. This CDR3 spans 16 amino acids. The CDR3 spells CASSAKDRGRTDTQYF. The CDR3 nucleotides are TGTGCCAGCAGTGCCAAGGACAGGGGGAGAACAGATACGCAGTATTTT.

The V and J genes are TRBV29-1 and TRBJ1-2; 7 bases map to TRBD1. This CDR3 is 15 amino acids long. Trimming at V came to 1 base and at J to 5 bases, leaving 10 bases not matched to a gene. Germline V gene sequence: CDR1 SQVTM, CDR2 ANQGSEA. CDR3 loop: CSVEGEKGAGYGYTF. The CDR3 DNA sequence: TGCAGCGTTGAAGGGGAAAAGGGGGCTGGATATGGCTACACCTTC. The full variable domain, its missing parts supplied by reference TRBV29-1 and TRBJ1-2, is SAVISQKPSRDICQRGTSLTIQCQVDSQVTMMFWYRQQPGQSLTLIATANQGSEATYESGFVIDKFPISRPNLTFSTLTVSNMSPEDSSIYLCSVEGEKGAGYGYTFGSGTRLTVV.